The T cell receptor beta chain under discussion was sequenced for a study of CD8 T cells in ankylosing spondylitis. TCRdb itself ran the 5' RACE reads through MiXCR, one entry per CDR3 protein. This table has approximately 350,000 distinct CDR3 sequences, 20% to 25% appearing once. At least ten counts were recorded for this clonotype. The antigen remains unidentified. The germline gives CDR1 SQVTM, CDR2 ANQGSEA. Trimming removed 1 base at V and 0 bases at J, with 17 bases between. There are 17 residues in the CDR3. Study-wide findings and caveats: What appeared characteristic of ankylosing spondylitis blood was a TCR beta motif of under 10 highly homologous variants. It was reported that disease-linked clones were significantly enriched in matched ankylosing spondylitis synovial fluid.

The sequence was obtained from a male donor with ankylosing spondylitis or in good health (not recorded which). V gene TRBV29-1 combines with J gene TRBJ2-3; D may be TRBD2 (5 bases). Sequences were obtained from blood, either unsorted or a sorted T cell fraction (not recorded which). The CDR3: CSVEGGLAPASTDTQYF. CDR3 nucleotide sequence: TGCAGCGTTGAAGGTGGGCTAGCTCCAGCTAGCACAGATACGCAGTATTTT.